This entry concerns a single TCR beta chain. The data belong to a study of blood T cell repertoires in COVID-19. The overall study: PBMCs, B-cell-depleted T cells, or T cells were the source of the cDNA or gDNA that made up the material.

Germline V lookup: CDR1 MNHEY, CDR2 SVGAGI. The CDR3 length is 15 residues. V lost 4 bases, J lost 8 bases, and 20 bases lay in between. The data were produced by immunoSEQ multiplex PCR, yet TCRdb's version contains in-frame clones alone and is incomplete. The top ten hold approximately 14% of the sample, which has more than 150,000 clones, approximately 80% seen once. Sequenced: peripheral blood. This TCR was sampled from a woman aged 80 or over with acute or convalescent COVID-19. The rearrangement joins TRBV6-5 to TRBJ1-2; a possible D gene is TRBD1 (6 bases). The CDR3 region is CASSSHEGRGNGYTF. For the CDR3, the DNA is TGTGCCAGCAGTTCCCACGAGGGCAGGGGAAACGGCTACACCTTC.